These 9 T cell receptor beta chains came from one sample sequenced in a study of T-cell memory formation after mild COVID-19. MiXCR, applied by TCRdb to the 5' RACE reads, yields one record per CDR3 protein. Altogether 550,000 to 600,000 distinct CDR3 sequences are present, about a fifth being singletons, with the ten largest covering about 8.2%. Sequencing used PBMCs or a T cell subset sorted from them (not recorded which). The source of these receptors is an adult woman who had mild COVID-19 (a few samples of this study predate the infection). Cell type and time point are not known.

The chain is built from TRBV6-5 and TRBJ1-5, with D perhaps TRBD1 (6 bases). Trimming cost V 5 bases and J 5 bases, with 19 bases left between them. This CDR3 has 16 residues. The germline gives CDR1 MNHEY, CDR2 SVGAGI. The CDR3 sequence is CASSPRGRGSDQPQHF. In DNA form, the CDR3 reads TGTGCCAGCAGTCCGAGGGGGAGGGGCTCGGATCAGCCCCAGCATTTT.

The V gene is TRBV19, the J gene TRBJ2-3, with a tentative D call TRBD1 (5 bases). Germline V gene sequence: CDR1 LNHDA, CDR2 SQIVND (reference sequence). This CDR3 contains 13 residues. Trimming left V 2 bases short and J 6 bases short, with 9 bases between. The chain's CDR3 is CASSIIYRDTQYF. Written as DNA, the CDR3 is TGTGCCAGTAGTATAATTTACAGGGATACGCAGTATTTT. Filled out from reference TRBV19 and TRBJ2-3, the complete variable domain reads DGGITQSPKYLFRKEGQNVTLSCEQNLNHDAMYWYRQDPGQGLRLIYYSQIVNDFQKGDIAEGYSVSREKKESFPLTVTSAQKNPTAFYLCASSIIYRDTQYFGPGTRLTVL.

This chain links TRBV19 with TRBJ1-5; D might be TRBD1 (6 bases). Looked up from germline, CDR1 is LNHDA and CDR2 is SQIVND (reference sequence). This CDR3 has 14 amino acids. Trimming removed 7 bases from V and 4 bases from J, with 14 bases in between. CDR3 nucleotides: TGTGCCAGTATTGGCACAAGGGGGAATCAGCCCCAGCATTTT. The encoded protein is CASIGTRGNQPQHF.

The V call is TRBV27, the J call TRBJ1-1, with a tentative D call TRBD1 (5 bases). Trimming pared 5 bases from V and 5 bases from J, leaving 15 bases between. CDR1 is MNHEY and CDR2 is SMNVEV in the germline V gene (reference sequence). The CDR3 totals 14 residues. CDR3 DNA: TGTGCCAGCAGTCCCCGGAGTGGGGGAACTGAAGCTTTCTTT. Translated, it gives CASSPRSGGTEAFF.

This clonotype was counted ten times or more. In DNA, the CDR3 is TGTGCCAGCAGCCCCCGACTAGCGGGACCGGATACGCAGTATTTT. Protein: CASSPRLAGPDTQYF. This chain connects TRBV7-9 to TRBJ2-3; 11 positions match TRBD2. Germline CDR1 reads SEHNR; CDR2 reads FQNEAQ (reference sequence). Trimming took 5 bases from V and 6 from J; bases not matched to a gene: 7. The CDR3 loop spans 15 amino acids.

This clonotype occurred a few times. The rearrangement uses TRBV15 and TRBJ2-2, with D perhaps TRBD1 or TRBD2 (5 bases each). The CDR3 runs 16 residues. Germline-derived CDR1 and CDR2 are LNHNV and YYDKDF (reference sequence). Trimming shortened V by 1 base and J by 6 bases, and 15 bases separated the two germline ends. The CDR3 reads CATSRARDLSAGELFF. The CDR3 coding sequence is TGTGCCACCAGCAGAGCCCGGGACCTTTCCGCCGGGGAGCTGTTTTTT.

The chain has TRBV30 and TRBJ2-7, with 13 bases identical to TRBD2. V was pared by 3 bases and J by 7 bases, with 15 bases of the junction left unmatched. CDR1 and CDR2 (germline): GTSNPN, SVGIG (reference sequence). The CDR3 length is 17 residues. This chain's CDR3 is CAWSPGTSGINLREQYF. CDR3 DNA: TGTGCCTGGAGCCCCGGGACTAGCGGGATCAATTTACGGGAGCAGTACTTC.

Ten or more counts support this clonotype. The V gene is TRBV5-1, the J gene TRBJ2-3; D unresolved. The CDR3 covers 12 residues. Germline V CDR1 and CDR2: SGHRS, YFSETQ. Trimming cost V 1 base and J 4 bases, with 4 bases left between them. The CDR3 nucleotides read TGCGCCAGCAGCTTGAACGCAGATACGCAGTATTTT. Protein product: CASSLNADTQYF.

This clonotype was picked up a small number of times. The chain recombines TRBV7-6 with TRBJ2-3; tentative D call: TRBD2 (6 bases). The V and J ends lost 3 bases and 6 bases respectively, with 16 bases between them. Looked up from germline, CDR1 is SGHVS and CDR2 is FNYEAQ. This CDR3 contains 15 residues. CDR3 protein: CASSLGGLGVDTQYF. In DNA form, the CDR3 reads TGTGCCAGCAGCTTGGGGGGTCTCGGGGTGGATACGCAGTATTTT.